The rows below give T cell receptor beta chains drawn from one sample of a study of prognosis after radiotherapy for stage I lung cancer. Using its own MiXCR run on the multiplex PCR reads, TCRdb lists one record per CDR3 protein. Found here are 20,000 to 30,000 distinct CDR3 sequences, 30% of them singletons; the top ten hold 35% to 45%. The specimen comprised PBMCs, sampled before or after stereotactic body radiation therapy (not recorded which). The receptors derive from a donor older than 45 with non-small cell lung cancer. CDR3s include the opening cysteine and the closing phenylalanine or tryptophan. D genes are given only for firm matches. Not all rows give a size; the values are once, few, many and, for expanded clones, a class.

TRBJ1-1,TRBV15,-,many,TGTGCCACCGGCCCGGGGCCGAACACTGAAGCTTTCTTT,CATGPGPNTEAFF
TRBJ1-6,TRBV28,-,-,TGTGCCAGCAGAGACAGGTACTATAATTCACCCCTCCACTTT,CASRDRYYNSPLHF
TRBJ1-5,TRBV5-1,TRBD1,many,TGCGCCAGCAGCTTACAGGGGGCAAGCAATCAGCCCCAGCATTTT,CASSLQGASNQPQHF
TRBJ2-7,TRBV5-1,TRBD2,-,TGCGCCAGCAGCCTGGGGGAGGGGAGAGAGGAGCAGTACTTC,CASSLGEGREEQYF
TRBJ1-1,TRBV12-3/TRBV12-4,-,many,TGTGCCAGCAGTTGGTCAGTCACTGAAGCTTTCTTT,CASSWSVTEAFF
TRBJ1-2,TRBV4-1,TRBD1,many,TGCGCCAGCAGCTCCTCTACAGCCGGGACAGGGGGCGCAAGCAACCAAGGCTACACCTTC,CASSSSTAGTGGASNQGYTF
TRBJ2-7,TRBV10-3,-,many,TGTGCCACCGCATCGGGGAACTCCTACGAGCAGTACTTC,CATASGNSYEQYF
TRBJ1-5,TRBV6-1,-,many,TGTGCCAGCAGTGAATGGGACCCCCAGCATTTT,CASSEWDPQHF
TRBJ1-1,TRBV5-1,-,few,TGCGCCAGCAGCTTGGCACAGGTGAACACTGAAGCTTTCTTT,CASSLAQVNTEAFF
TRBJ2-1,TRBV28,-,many,TGTGCCAGCAGTTTATCATGGGGAGCCAATGAGCAGTTCTTC,CASSLSWGANEQFF
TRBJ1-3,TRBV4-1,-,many,TGCGCCAGCAGCCCATGGACAGCTGGAAACACCATATATTTT,CASSPWTAGNTIYF
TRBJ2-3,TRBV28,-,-,TGTGCCAGCAGTTACACCCCGACAGCTTCCGGCCTTTATACGCAGTATTTT,CASSYTPTASGLYTQYF
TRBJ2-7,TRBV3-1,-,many,TGTGCCAGCAGCCAATCACGATACGAGCAGTACTTC,CASSQSRYEQYF
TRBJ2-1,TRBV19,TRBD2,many,TGTGCCAGTAGTAAATCGCGGAGCGGGGACGATGAGCAGTTCTTC,CASSKSRSGDDEQFF
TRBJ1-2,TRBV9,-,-,TGTGCCAGCAGCGTAGCTTGTGCAGGGCTGGACTATGGCTACACATTC,CASSVACAGLDYGYTF
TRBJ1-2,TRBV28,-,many,TGTGCCAGCAGTGGATCGAGGGGAGCGAGCTATGGCTACACCTTC,CASSGSRGASYGYTF
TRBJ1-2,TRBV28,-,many,TGTGCCAGCAGTTTGGTCGGCAATCGGGGGTATGGCTACACCTTC,CASSLVGNRGYGYTF
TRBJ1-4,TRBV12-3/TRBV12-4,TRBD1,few,TGTGCCAGCAGTCGGGACAGGACCCATGAAAAACTGCTTTTT,CASSRDRTHEKLLF
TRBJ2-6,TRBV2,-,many,TGTGCCAGCAGTGAGCGGGGAAGCTCTGGGGCCAACGTCCTGACTTTC,CASSERGSSGANVLTF
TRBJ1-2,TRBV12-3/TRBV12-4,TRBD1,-,TGTGCCAGCAGTTTCCAGGGGGCATCTGGCTACACCTTC,CASSFQGASGYTF
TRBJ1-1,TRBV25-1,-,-,TGTGCCAGCAGACCACTTGGGGAAGGGAACACTGAAGCTTTCTTT,CASRPLGEGNTEAFF
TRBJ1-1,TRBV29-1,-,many,TGCAGCGTTCGGTTGGGTGGGAGCGCTGAAGCTTTCTTT,CSVRLGGSAEAFF
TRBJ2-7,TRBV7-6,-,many,TGTGCCAGCAGCTTAGGATCTTCCGTTTACGAGCAGTACTTC,CASSLGSSVYEQYF
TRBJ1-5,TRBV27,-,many,TGTGCCAGCGGATATAGCAATCAGCCCCAGCATTTT,CASGYSNQPQHF
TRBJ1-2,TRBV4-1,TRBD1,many,TGCGCCAGCAGCCAAGTGGGACAGGAGTACTATGGCTACACCTTC,CASSQVGQEYYGYTF
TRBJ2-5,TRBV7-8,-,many,TGTGCCAGCAGCCCCGAGGTCCTCACGGGAGAGACCCAGTACTTC,CASSPEVLTGETQYF
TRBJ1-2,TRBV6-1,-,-,TGTGCCAGCAGTCCGCCGAGCACCTTC,CASSPPSTF
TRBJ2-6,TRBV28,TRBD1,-,TGTGCCAGCAGATCCGGACAGGGTTCTGGGGCCAACGTCCTGACTTTC,CASRSGQGSGANVLTF
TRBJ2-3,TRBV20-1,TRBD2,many,TGCAGTGCTAGAGGTGGGACTAGCGGGAGCTGGGCAGATACGCAGTATTTT,CSARGGTSGSWADTQYF
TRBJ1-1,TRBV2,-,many,TGTGCCAGTTCGTGGACAACGAACACTGAAGCTTTCTTT,CASSWTTNTEAFF
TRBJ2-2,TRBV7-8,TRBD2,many,TGTGCCAGCAGCTTGAGAGGACTAGCTCTAGTAATGAACACCGGGGAGCTGTTTTTT,CASSLRGLALVMNTGELFF
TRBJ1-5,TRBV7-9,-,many,TGTGCCAGCAGCTTAGATACCCGGACGGGGAATCAGCCCCAGCATTTT,CASSLDTRTGNQPQHF
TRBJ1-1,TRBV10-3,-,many,TGTGCCATCAGTGTCGGCCAGGGGATAGGGGACACTGAAGCTTTCTTT,CAISVGQGIGDTEAFF
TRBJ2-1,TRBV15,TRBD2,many,TGTGCCACCAGCAAACTAGCGGGGGGAGGCGATGAGCAGTTCTTC,CATSKLAGGGDEQFF
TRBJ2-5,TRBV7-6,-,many,TGTGCCAGCAGCCCCGTGGGGGGCGGGGAGACCCAGTACTTC,CASSPVGGGETQYF